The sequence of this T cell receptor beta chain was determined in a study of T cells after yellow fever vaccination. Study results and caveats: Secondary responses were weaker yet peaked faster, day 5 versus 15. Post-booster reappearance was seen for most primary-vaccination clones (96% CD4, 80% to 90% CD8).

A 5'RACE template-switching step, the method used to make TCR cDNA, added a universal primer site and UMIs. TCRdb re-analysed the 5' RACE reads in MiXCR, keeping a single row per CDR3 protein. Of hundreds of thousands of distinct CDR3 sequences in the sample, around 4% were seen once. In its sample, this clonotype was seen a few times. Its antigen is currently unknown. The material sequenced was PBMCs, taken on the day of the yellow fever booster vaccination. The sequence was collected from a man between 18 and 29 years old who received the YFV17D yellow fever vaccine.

This chain's CDR3 is CASTPVEGTGANVLTF. Here the CDR3 DNA reads TGTGCCAGCACCCCCGTGGAGGGAACCGGGGCCAACGTCCTGACTTTC. The rearrangement links TRBV28 to TRBJ2-6, with a tentative D call TRBD2 (6 bases). Germline assignment: CDR1 MDHEN and CDR2 SYDVKM. The V gene lost 7 bases and the J gene lost 4 bases, with 17 bases spanning the gap. The CDR3 loop spans 16 amino acids.